These 4 T cell receptor beta chains were sequenced from one sample in a study of blood T cell repertoires in COVID-19. Measured with immunoSEQ multiplex PCR; TCRdb has only the in-frame clones, and not every one. The table lists 150,000 to 200,000 clones, about 82% of them singletons, with around 7% in the top ten. Sample: peripheral blood. The receptor source for this set is a man aged 65 to 79 with active or convalescent COVID-19.

The V and J genes are TRBV19 and TRBJ2-7, with a tentative D call TRBD2 (6 bases). CDR1 and CDR2 (germline): LNHDA, SQIVND (reference sequence). The CDR3 extends over 12 amino acids. The CDR3 protein is CASVLGGEGLRV. The CDR3 nucleotides read TGTGCCAGTGTCCTTGGGGGTGAGGGACTTCGGGTC.

This clone was seen once. The chain joins TRBV9 to TRBJ2-7; the D is unclear. V lost 4 bases to trimming and J lost 0 bases, with 14 bases between them. The CDR3 is 15 amino acids. The germline V gene has CDR1 SGDLS and CDR2 YYNGEE. The CDR3 DNA reads as TGTGCCAGCAGCTCCAGAACGGCGGACTCCTACGAGCAGTACTTC. Amino acids: CASSSRTADSYEQYF.

This clone was observed once. The V and J genes are TRBV11-1 and TRBJ1-1, with no clear D. Deletions cut 1 base from V and 3 bases from J, with 6 bases between. The CDR3 runs 13 residues. Per the germline V gene, CDR1 is SGHAT and CDR2 is FQDESV (reference sequence). CDR3 sequence: CASSLVSDTEAFF. The CDR3 DNA is TGTGCCAGCAGCTTAGTTTCAGACACTGAAGCTTTCTTT.

The chain uses TRBV6-6 and TRBJ2-2; D is unclear. Trimming took 0 bases from V and 5 from J, leaving 7 bases between them. This CDR3 has 14 amino acids. Germline CDR1 and CDR2: MNHNY and SVGAGI (reference sequence). The CDR3 sequence is CASSYSGQTGELFF. In nucleotides, the CDR3 is TGTGCCAGCAGTTACTCTGGCCAGACCGGGGAGCTGTTTTTT.